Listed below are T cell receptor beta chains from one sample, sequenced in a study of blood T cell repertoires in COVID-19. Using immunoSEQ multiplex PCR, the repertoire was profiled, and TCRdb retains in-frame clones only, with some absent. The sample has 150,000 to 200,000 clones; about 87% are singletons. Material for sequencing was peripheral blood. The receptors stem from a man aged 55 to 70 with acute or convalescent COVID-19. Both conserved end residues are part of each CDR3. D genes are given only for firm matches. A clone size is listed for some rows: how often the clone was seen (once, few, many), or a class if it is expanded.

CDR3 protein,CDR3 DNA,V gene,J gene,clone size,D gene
CASSRTGIGELFF,TGTGCCAGTAGTCGAACAGGGATCGGGGAGCTGTTTTTT,TRBV19,TRBJ2-2,few,NA
CASSRGVDYGYTF,TGTGCCAGCAGTCGCGGGGTCGACTATGGCTACACCTTC,TRBV27,TRBJ1-2,NA,NA
CASSQASYSGNTIYF,TGCGCCAGCAGCCAAGCGTCGTATTCTGGAAACACCATATATTTT,TRBV4-3,TRBJ1-3,NA,NA
CAISPGQGPREDEKLFF,TGTGCCATCAGCCCGGGACAAGGGCCCCGGGAGGATGAAAAACTGTTTTTT,TRBV10-3,TRBJ1-4,once,NA
CASSSTGIGSTSGYTF,TGTGCCAGCAGTTCGACAGGCATAGGGTCGACCTCTGGCTACACCTTC,TRBV6-5,TRBJ1-2,NA,NA
CASSQDTGGGGYTF,TGTGCCAGCAGCCAAGATACGGGGGGAGGTGGCTACACCTTC,TRBV3-1/TRBV3-2,TRBJ1-2,NA,NA
CASTSGTSGFDTQYF,TGTGCCAGCACCTCCGGGACTAGCGGGTTTGATACGCAGTATTTT,TRBV27,TRBJ2-3,NA,TRBD2
CASSVGSVVEQFF,TGTGCCAGCAGCGTAGGATCGGTTGTAGAGCAGTTCTTC,TRBV9,TRBJ2-1,once,NA
CASSLVAGVVREQYF,TGTGCCAGCAGCCTCGTAGCGGGAGTCGTGCGGGAGCAGTACTTC,TRBV7-6,TRBJ2-7,NA,TRBD2
CASRGAPFYEQYF,TGTGCCAGTAGGGGGGCACCCTTCTACGAGCAGTACTTC,TRBV19,TRBJ2-7,NA,NA
CASSIEAGDAYEQYF,TGTGCCAGTAGTATAGAGGCGGGGGATGCCTACGAGCAGTACTTC,TRBV19,TRBJ2-7,once,TRBD2
CASSLARGLSMNTEAFF,TGTGCCAGCAGCTTAGCAAGGGGGCTTTCCATGAACACTGAAGCTTTCTTT,TRBV7-9,TRBJ1-1,NA,TRBD1
CASSFYDQPQHF,TGTGCCAGCAGCTTTTATGATCAGCCCCAGCATTTT,TRBV5-6,TRBJ1-5,NA,NA
CASSPRLAGVEQYF,TGTGCCAGCAGTCCCCGTCTGGCGGGAGTCGAGCAGTACTTC,TRBV6-2/TRBV6-3,TRBJ2-7,once,TRBD2
CASTLQSNIDSGANVLTF,TGTGCCAGTACCCTACAGAGTAACATCGACTCTGGGGCCAACGTCCTGACTTTC,TRBV19,TRBJ2-6,NA,NA
CASSLPTGDNEKLFF,TGTGCCAGCAGCCTCCCGACAGGGGATAATGAAAAACTGTTTTTT,TRBV5-6,TRBJ1-4,many,TRBD1
CASSLEGLRTDTQYF,TGTGCCAGCAGTTTAGAGGGACTAAGAACAGATACGCAGTATTTT,TRBV27,TRBJ2-3,NA,TRBD2
CASKQGARANYGYTF,TGTGCCAGCAAACAGGGGGCACGGGCGAACTATGGCTACACCTTC,TRBV2,TRBJ1-2,NA,TRBD1
CASSVQGQETQYF,TGTGCCAGCAGCGTACAGGGACAAGAGACCCAGTACTTC,TRBV9,TRBJ2-5,NA,NA
CASSFLGGDPGNTIYF,TGTGCCAGCAGCTTCTTAGGGGGTGACCCTGGAAACACCATATATTTT,TRBV5-4,TRBJ1-3,NA,NA